Here is one T cell receptor (beta chain) with its context. Indicated time point: cycle 4 day 1 (C4D1), after five to seven weeks of nivolumab. After autologous stem cell transplantation all patients relapsed, and prior brentuximab vedotin exposure differed between cohorts. The study recorded best responses of complete response, partial response or progressive disease. Germline loops: CDR1 MNHNY, CDR2 SVGAGI (reference sequence). Trimming took off 3 bases at V and 0 bases at J, with 10 bases between the two ends. The CDR3 covers 15 residues. The data originate from a study of PD-1 blockade in classical Hodgkin lymphoma. The method was immunoSEQ multiplex PCR; TCRdb's version includes in-frame clones alone and lacks a portion of them. The table lists about 93,000 clones, roughly 73% of them singletons, with about a tenth in the top ten.

Sequencing was performed on peripheral blood mononuclear cells (PBMCs), taken before the fourth cycle of nivolumab. This sequence originates from a human donor with classical Hodgkin lymphoma. The rearrangement uses TRBV6-6 and TRBJ2-3; D uncertain. The CDR3 region is CASSYGSTSTDTQYF. In DNA form, the CDR3 reads TGTGCCAGCAGTTATGGGTCAACTAGCACAGATACGCAGTATTTT.